The 12 T cell receptor beta chains below were found in one sample sequenced in a study of circulating CD8 cells and anti-PD-1 response in melanoma (dated by TCRdb to 2020 to 2021). Using a BD FACSAria II cell sorter, four subsets defined by PD-1 and/or TIGIT were sorted from live CD3+CD8+TCRalphabeta+ cells. Sequencing was performed on a NextSeq 500. The QIAseq Immune Repertoire RNA Library Kit, Human TCR Panel, was used to prepare TCR libraries from approximately 16 ng of total RNA. In TCRdb, the public reads were trimmed at Q25 with fastp and aligned with MiXCR, with productive beta chains retained. For every CDR3 protein sequence, its rows merge into one entry that carries the most common genes and DNA. The sample has roughly 470 distinct CDR3 sequences on record, roughly 7.9% of them singletons. The ten largest clonotypes hold over 35% of the sample. The material was CD8+ T cells from PBMCs, obtained at baseline or after one month of anti-PD-1 therapy (not recorded which). These TCRs come from a human donor with melanoma.

Worth noting for this clonotype: One end of the junction varies from germline; a read error may be responsible. This chain links TRBV19 with TRBJ2-2; TRBD2 agrees at 7 bases. Germline V gives CDR1 LNHDA, CDR2 SQIVND (reference sequence). The CDR3 is 14 residues long. In DNA form, the CDR3 reads TGTGCCAGTAGTATAGGGGGAGGGCCCGGGAAGCTGTTTTTT. It codes for CASSIGGGPGKLFF. Full variable domain (remainder filled in from reference TRBV19 and TRBJ2-2): DGGITQSPKYLFRKEGQNVTLSCEQNLNHDAMYWYRQDPGQGLRLIYYSQIVNDFQKGDIAEGYSVSREKKESFPLTVTSAQKNPTAFYLCASSIGGGPGKLFFGEGSRLTVL.

This clonotype is categorized as medium-sized. The J gene is TRBJ2-2, the V gene TRBV28; D possibly corresponds to TRBD2 (5 bases). CDR1 is MDHEN and CDR2 is SYDVKM in the germline V gene. This CDR3 spans 13 amino acids. V lost 6 bases, J lost 0 bases, and 5 bases lay in between. CDR3 DNA: TGTGCCAGCAGGCGGGCGAACACCGGGGAGCTGTTTTTT. It encodes CASRRANTGELFF.

Sample share makes this clonotype medium-sized. The chain is built from TRBV24-1 and TRBJ2-3, with 11 bases that match TRBD1. Trimming cost V 2 bases and J 4 bases; bases outside gene matches: 4. The CDR3 covers 16 residues. Germline CDR1 and CDR2: KGHDR and SFDVKD. CDR3 protein: CATSDWGTGGADTQYF. The DNA of the CDR3 is TGTGCCACCAGTGATTGGGGGACAGGGGGGGCAGATACGCAGTATTTT.

This clonotype ranks as medium-sized. The chain recombines TRBV20-1 with TRBJ2-7, with 7 bases matching TRBD1. The CDR3 runs to 14 residues. V gave up 3 bases and J gave up 3 bases; unmatched junction bases: 8. CDR1 and CDR2 from the germline V gene are DFQATT and SNEGSKA (reference sequence). The CDR3 protein is CSARAGDRVYEQYF. DNA of the CDR3: TGCAGTGCTAGGGCTGGTGACAGGGTCTACGAGCAGTACTTC.

Relative to its sample, this clonotype is medium-sized. The chain links TRBV6-1 to TRBJ2-3; 8 positions match TRBD1. V trimming: 6 bases; J trimming: 5 bases; junction bases outside the gene matches: 10. The CDR3 has 15 residues. CDR1 is MNHNS and CDR2 is SASEGT in the germline V gene. In DNA form, the CDR3 reads TGTGCCAGCAGCTCCAGGGGGCTGTTAAGAGATACGCAGTATTTT. As protein: CASSSRGLLRDTQYF.

This clonotype is termed large. V is TRBV27 and J is TRBJ1-5; D is uncertain. The CDR3 runs 13 residues. The V gene lost 1 base and the J gene lost 5 bases, with 6 bases spanning the gap. Looked up from germline, CDR1 is MNHEY and CDR2 is SMNVEV (reference sequence). In DNA form, the CDR3 reads TGTGCCAGCAGTTTATATTTCGATCAGCCCCAGCATTTT. Its translation: CASSLYFDQPQHF.

In this sample, this clonotype is large (0.1 to 1%). The chain is built from TRBV2 and TRBJ2-7; 9 bases are shared with TRBD1. The CDR3 has 15 residues. The germline V gene has CDR1 SNHLY and CDR2 FYNNEI. V lost 3 bases to trimming and J lost 2 bases; unmatched junction nucleotides: 5. DNA for the CDR3: TGTGCCAGCAGTGACGGGACAGGGAGTACCTACGAGCAGTACTTC. Residues: CASSDGTGSTYEQYF.

The chain has TRBV28 and TRBJ1-1; D gene ambiguous. Germline assignment: CDR1 MDHEN and CDR2 SYDVKM. There are 13 residues in the CDR3. With 3 bases removed from V and 5 bases from J, the gap between germline ends came to 10 bases. The CDR3 bases are TGTGCCAGCAGTTTTACCAGGCGAACTGAAGCTTTCTTT. Amino acid sequence: CASSFTRRTEAFF. Based on the CDR3 plus reference TRBV28 and TRBJ1-1, the full variable domain is DVKVTQSSRYLVKRTGEKVFLECVQDMDHENMFWYRQDPGLGLRLIYFSYDVKMKEKGDIPEGYSVSREKKERFSLILESASTNQTSMYLCASSFTRRTEAFFGQGTRLTVV.

This chain links TRBV7-3 with TRBJ2-7, with TRBD2 as a possible D gene (5 bases). V was shortened by 4 bases and J by 6 bases, with 10 bases between the two germline ends. The germline CDR1 and CDR2 sequences are SGHTA and FQGTGA. The CDR3 spans 12 residues. The CDR3, as DNA: TGTGCCAGCAGCTCGGGATCGGGCGAGCAGTACTTC. It translates to CASSSGSGEQYF.

The chain carries TRBV19 and TRBJ2-4; no clear D. CDR1 and CDR2 from the germline V gene are LNHDA and SQIVND (reference sequence). V lost 1 base and J lost 8, with 9 bases in between. This CDR3 contains 13 residues. The chain's CDR3 is CASSIVPGDIQYF. The CDR3 DNA is TGTGCCAGTAGTATAGTCCCAGGAGACATTCAGTACTTC.

In this sample, this clonotype is medium-sized. The CDR3 bases are TGCAGCGTTGCAGGGGGCAATCAGCCCCAGCATTTT. This sequence encodes CSVAGGNQPQHF. This rearrangement joins TRBV29-1 to TRBJ1-5, with D perhaps TRBD1 (6 bases). The CDR3 has 12 amino acids. The V end lost 4 bases, the J end lost 2 bases, and 6 bases lay between the germline ends. The germline V gene encodes CDR1 SQVTM and CDR2 ANQGSEA.

The genes are TRBV7-2 and TRBJ2-1; 7 positions match TRBD2. After removal of 1 base from V and 6 bases from J, the junction contained 3 bases not matched to a gene. Per germline, CDR1 SGHTA and CDR2 FQGNSA. The CDR3 is made up of 14 amino acids. CDR3 DNA sequence: TGTGCCAGCAGCTTAGTGGGAGGGACCAATGAGCAGTTCTTC. It codes for CASSLVGGTNEQFF.